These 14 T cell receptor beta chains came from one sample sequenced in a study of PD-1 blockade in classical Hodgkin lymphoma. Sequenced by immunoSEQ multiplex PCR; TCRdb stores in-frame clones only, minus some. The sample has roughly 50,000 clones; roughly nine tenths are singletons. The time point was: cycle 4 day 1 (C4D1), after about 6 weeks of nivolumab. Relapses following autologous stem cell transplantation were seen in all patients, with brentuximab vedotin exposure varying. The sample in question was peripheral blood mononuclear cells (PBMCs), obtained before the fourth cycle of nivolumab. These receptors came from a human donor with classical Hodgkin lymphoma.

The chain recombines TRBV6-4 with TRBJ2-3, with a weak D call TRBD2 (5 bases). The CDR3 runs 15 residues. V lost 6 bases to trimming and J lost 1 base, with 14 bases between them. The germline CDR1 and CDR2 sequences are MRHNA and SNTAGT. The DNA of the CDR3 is TGTGCCAGCAGCGATTCCCGGGGAGGCACAGATACGCAGTATTTT. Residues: CASSDSRGGTDTQYF.

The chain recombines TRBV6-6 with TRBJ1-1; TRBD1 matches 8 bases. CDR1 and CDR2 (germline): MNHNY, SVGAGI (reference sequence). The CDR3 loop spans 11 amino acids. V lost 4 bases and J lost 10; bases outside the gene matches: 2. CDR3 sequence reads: CASSSTGVAFF. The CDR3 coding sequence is TGTGCCAGCAGTTCGACAGGGGTAGCTTTCTTT.

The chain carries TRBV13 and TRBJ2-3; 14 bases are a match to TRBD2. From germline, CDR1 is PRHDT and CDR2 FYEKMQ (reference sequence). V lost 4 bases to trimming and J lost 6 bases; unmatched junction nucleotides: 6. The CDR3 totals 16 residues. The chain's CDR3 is CASSSTSGRARDTQYF. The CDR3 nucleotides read TGTGCCAGCAGCTCGACTAGCGGGAGGGCCAGGGATACGCAGTATTTT.

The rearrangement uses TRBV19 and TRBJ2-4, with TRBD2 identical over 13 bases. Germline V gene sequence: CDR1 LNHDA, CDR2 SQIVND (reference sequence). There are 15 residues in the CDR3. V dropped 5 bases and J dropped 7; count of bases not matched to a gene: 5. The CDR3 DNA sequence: TGTGCCAGTAGTCCGAGGACTAGCGGGAGTAACATTCAGTACTTC. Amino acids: CASSPRTSGSNIQYF.

The CDR3 sequence: CASSEVQAYEQYF. The CDR3 nucleotides are TGTGCCAGCAGTGAAGTACAGGCCTACGAGCAGTACTTC. V and J are TRBV6-1 and TRBJ2-7; weak D call: TRBD1 (5 bases). Germline lookup yields CDR1 MNHNS and CDR2 SASEGT. With 1 base removed from V and 2 bases from J, the gap between germline ends came to 6 bases. The CDR3 length is 13 residues.

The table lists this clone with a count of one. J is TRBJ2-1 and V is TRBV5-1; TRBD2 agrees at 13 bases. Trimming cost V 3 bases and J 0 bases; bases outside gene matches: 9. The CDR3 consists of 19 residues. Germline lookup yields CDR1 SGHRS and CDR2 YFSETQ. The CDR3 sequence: CASSSGLAGLQSSYNEQFF. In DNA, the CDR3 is TGCGCCAGCAGCTCGGGACTAGCGGGGCTTCAAAGCTCCTACAATGAGCAGTTCTTC.

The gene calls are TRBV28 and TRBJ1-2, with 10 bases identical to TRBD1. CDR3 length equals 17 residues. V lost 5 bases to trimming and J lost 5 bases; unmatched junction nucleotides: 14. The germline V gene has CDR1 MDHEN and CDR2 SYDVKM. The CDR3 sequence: CASSPPGQGPGGYGYTF. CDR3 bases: TGTGCCAGCAGTCCACCGGGACAGGGGCCCGGGGGGTATGGCTACACCTTC.

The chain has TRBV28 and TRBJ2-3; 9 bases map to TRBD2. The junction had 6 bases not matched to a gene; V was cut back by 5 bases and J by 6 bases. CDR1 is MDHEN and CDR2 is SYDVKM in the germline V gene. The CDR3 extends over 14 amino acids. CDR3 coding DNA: TGTGCCAGCAGTCGAGCGGGGGGAGGGGATACGCAGTATTTT. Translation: CASSRAGGGDTQYF.

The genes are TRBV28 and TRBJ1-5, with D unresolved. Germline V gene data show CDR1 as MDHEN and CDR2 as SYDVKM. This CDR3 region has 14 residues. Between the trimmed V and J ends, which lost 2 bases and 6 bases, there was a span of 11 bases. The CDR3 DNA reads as TGTGCCAGCAGTTTACCTCCCGGGCGTCAGCCCCAGCATTTT. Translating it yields CASSLPPGRQPQHF.

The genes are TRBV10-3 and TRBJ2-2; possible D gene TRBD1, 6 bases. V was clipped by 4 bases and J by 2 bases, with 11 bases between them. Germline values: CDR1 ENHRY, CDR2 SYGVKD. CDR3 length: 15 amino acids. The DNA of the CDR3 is TGTGCCATCAGTGTATACAGGGCAAACACCGGGGAGCTGTTTTTT. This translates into CAISVYRANTGELFF.

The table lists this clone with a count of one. As DNA, the CDR3 is TGTGCCAGCAGCAGGGGACTAGCAGTCGGGGAGCTGTTTTTT. Protein sequence: CASSRGLAVGELFF. This chain uses TRBV5-4 with TRBJ2-2, with 9 bases identical to TRBD2. The CDR3 has 14 residues. The junction had 5 bases not matched to a gene; V was cut back by 4 bases and J by 7 bases. The V gene's germline CDR1 is SGHNT and CDR2 YYREEE (reference sequence).

CDR3 amino acids: CASSVASGGANTGELFF. The CDR3 nucleotides read TGTGCCAGCAGCGTAGCGTCGGGGGGCGCGAACACCGGGGAGCTGTTTTTT. The chain employs TRBV9 and TRBJ2-2; a possible D gene is TRBD2 (7 bases). CDR3 length: 17 amino acids. Germline V gene lookup returns CDR1 SGDLS and CDR2 YYNGEE. V was trimmed by 0 bases and J by 0 bases, leaving 12 bases between them.

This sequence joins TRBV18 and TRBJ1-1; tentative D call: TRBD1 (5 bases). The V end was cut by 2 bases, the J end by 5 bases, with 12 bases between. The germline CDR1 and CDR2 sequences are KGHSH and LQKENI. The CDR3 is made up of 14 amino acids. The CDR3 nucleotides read TGTGCCAGCTCACCATTCCCGGGGGGGACTGAAGCTTTCTTT. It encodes CASSPFPGGTEAFF.

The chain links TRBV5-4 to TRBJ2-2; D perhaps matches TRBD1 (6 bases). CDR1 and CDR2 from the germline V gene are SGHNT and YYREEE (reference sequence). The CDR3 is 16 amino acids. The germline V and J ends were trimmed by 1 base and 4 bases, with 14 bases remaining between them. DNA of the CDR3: TGTGCCAGCAGCTTGAATATCGGACAGATCACCGGGGAGCTGTTTTTT. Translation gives CASSLNIGQITGELFF.